Presented here are 15 T cell receptor beta chains from one specimen sequenced in a study of blood T cells in healthy people across ages. Using a J-beta primer mix together with a sample-barcoded 5' primer, a second PCR was run for 7 to 11 cycles. Via MiXCR, TCRdb re-called the 5' RACE reads, giving one row per CDR3 protein. This sample has approximately 800,000 distinct CDR3 sequences, with about 61% found just once. The sequencing input was blood. The source is a man aged 35 to 55 in good health.

The V call is TRBV11-3, the J call TRBJ2-5; maybe TRBD2 (6 bases). The CDR3 loop spans 17 amino acids. The germline V and J ends were trimmed by 5 bases and 2 bases, with 21 bases remaining between them. Germline CDR1 and CDR2: SGHNT and YENEEA. The CDR3 loop reads CASSIPTSQKGQETQYF. CDR3 in DNA: TGTGCCAGCAGCATACCCACTAGCCAAAAAGGGCAAGAGACCCAGTACTTC.

The rearrangement joins TRBV6-1 to TRBJ2-7; D is tentatively TRBD1 or TRBD2 (6 bases each). The CDR3 runs 16 residues. V dropped 1 base and J dropped 5 bases, with 18 bases sitting between them. Germline lookup yields CDR1 MNHNS and CDR2 SASEGT. The CDR3 DNA sequence: TGTGCCAGCAGTGAAGGAACAGGGAGGATCTTCCACGAGCAGTACTTC. Its translation: CASSEGTGRIFHEQYF.

This clonotype was found a few times. This rearrangement joins TRBV6-2 or TRBV6-3 to TRBJ2-4; the match to TRBD1 covers 7 bases. CDR3 size: 17 residues. The germline V gene encodes CDR1 MNHEY and CDR2 SVGEGT. The ends lost 0 bases at V and 0 bases at J; junction bases unmatched: 5. The CDR3 loop reads CASSYSQGQLAKNIQYF. The CDR3 DNA reads TGTGCCAGCAGTTACTCTCAGGGACAGCTAGCCAAAAACATTCAGTACTTC.

This clonotype appeared a few times. This sequence joins TRBV6-5 and TRBJ1-6, with TRBD1 matching over 11 bases. V was clipped by 4 bases and J by 9 bases; unmatched bases: 5. This CDR3 spans 15 amino acids. The V gene's germline CDR1 is MNHEY and CDR2 SVGAGI. This chain's CDR3 is CASSSTGTGGSPLHF. In DNA form, the CDR3 reads TGTGCCAGCAGTTCCACCGGGACAGGGGGTTCACCCCTCCACTTT.

The CDR3 here is CASSLRFDGYTF. As DNA, the CDR3 is TGCGCCAGCAGCTTGAGATTCGACGGCTACACCTTC. V usage is TRBV5-1 and J usage is TRBJ1-2; the D is unclear. CDR3 length: 12 residues. Germline V gives CDR1 SGHRS, CDR2 YFSETQ. V was clipped by 1 base and J by 8 bases, with 9 bases between them. Combining the CDR3 with reference TRBV5-1 and TRBJ1-2 gives the whole variable domain KAGVTQTPRYLIKTRGQQVTLSCSPISGHRSVSWYQQTPGQGLQFLFEYFSETQRNKGNFPGRFSGRQFSNSRSEMNVSTLELGDSALYLCASSLRFDGYTFGSGTRLTVV.

This sequence joins TRBV20-1 and TRBJ2-5, with D possibly TRBD1 on 5 matching bases. V dropped 1 base and J dropped 11 bases, with 17 bases sitting between them. The CDR3 has 13 residues. CDR1 and CDR2 (germline): DFQATT, SNEGSKA (reference sequence). This CDR3 reads CSARVRAGNEQYF. CDR3 bases: TGCAGTGCTAGAGTCAGGGCAGGCAATGAGCAGTACTTC.

This chain joins TRBV12-3 or TRBV12-4 and TRBJ2-3, with D perhaps given as TRBD1 or TRBD2 (5 bases each). Trimming shortened V by 3 bases and J by 6 bases, and 25 bases separated the two germline ends. This CDR3 is built from 18 residues. CDR3 nucleotides: TGTGCCAGCAGTTTTGTCCGGACAATCGGGCGTAGCGCCGATACGCAGTATTTT. This codes for CASSFVRTIGRSADTQYF.

This clonotype appeared a few times. The V call is TRBV20-1, the J call TRBJ2-4; 7 positions agree with TRBD1. The J call could be wrong; TRBJ2-5 is a better fit for the DNA end. CDR1 is DFQATT, CDR2 SNEGSKA, per germline (reference sequence). The CDR3 spans 17 residues. CDR3: CSARDKKRGQTQETQYF. The CDR3 DNA is TGCAGTGCTAGAGACAAAAAGAGGGGACAGACGCAAGAGACCCAGTACTTC.

This clonotype was detected a few times. The rearrangement uses TRBV5-1 and TRBJ1-1; a weak D match, TRBD1 (5 bases). Germline V gene data show CDR1 as SGHRS and CDR2 as YFSETQ. The V end lost 6 bases, the J end lost 7 bases, and 22 bases lay between the germline ends. CDR3 length equals 15 residues. CDR3 DNA sequence: TGCGCCAGCAACCAGGTTCGTGCAGGGCCATATGAAGCTTTCTTT. Translation gives CASNQVRAGPYEAFF.

The rearrangement uses TRBV11-2 and TRBJ2-1, with D unclear. Germline V lookup: CDR1 SGHAT, CDR2 FQNNGV. Deletions cut 4 bases from V and 4 bases from J, with 5 bases between. The CDR3 is made up of 12 amino acids. CDR3: CASSSFYNEQFF. CDR3 nucleotides: TGTGCCAGCAGCTCATTTTACAATGAGCAGTTCTTC.

The chain carries TRBV7-2 and TRBJ1-1, with D hard to call. The CDR3 runs to 13 residues. V lost 5 bases and J lost 5, with 12 bases in between. Germline CDR1 and CDR2: SGHTA and FQGNSA. The CDR3 coding sequence is TGTGCCAGCAGCATGGGCGGTTTGACTGAAGCTTTCTTT. Its translation: CASSMGGLTEAFF.

This chain joins TRBV7-2 and TRBJ2-5; 8 bases match TRBD2. This CDR3 is built from 15 residues. Germline lookup yields CDR1 SGHTA and CDR2 FQGNSA. With 5 bases clipped from V and 4 bases from J, the junction kept 9 bases outside the gene matches. The CDR3 here is CASSLVAGRTETQYF. In DNA form, the CDR3 reads TGTGCCAGCAGCCTCGTAGCGGGACGGACAGAGACCCAGTACTTC.

The chain couples TRBV6-2 or TRBV6-3 to TRBJ1-1; 8 bases match TRBD1. Unmatched junction bases numbered 9, after V lost 2 bases and J lost 4 bases. Germline-derived CDR1 and CDR2 are MNHEY and SVGEGT. The CDR3 totals 16 residues. CDR3 loop: CASSYATGEWGTEAFF. In DNA form, the CDR3 reads TGTGCCAGCAGTTACGCGACAGGGGAGTGGGGCACTGAAGCTTTCTTT.

This clonotype came up once. This chain joins TRBV6-1 and TRBJ2-7, with 13 bases identical to TRBD2. The CDR3 spans 13 residues. CDR1 is MNHNS and CDR2 is SASEGT in the germline V gene. After removal of 10 bases from V and 4 bases from J, the junction contained 4 bases not matched to a gene. Here the CDR3 reads CAIRTSGRYEQYF. CDR3 sequence (DNA): TGTGCCATCAGGACTAGCGGGAGATACGAGCAGTACTTC.

The chain is built from TRBV27 and TRBJ1-4; a weak D match, TRBD1 (5 bases). Germline CDR1 and CDR2: MNHEY and SMNVEV (reference sequence). Trimming stripped 2 bases from V and 4 bases from J, with 8 bases between. CDR3 length: 14 residues. The CDR3 bases are TGTGCCAGCAGTTTACTCAGGGATAATGAAAAACTGTTTTTT. As protein: CASSLLRDNEKLFF.